This T cell receptor beta chain was identified in a study of beta chain features in type 1 diabetes (dated by TCRdb to the late 2010s). For the wider study: Mean age, gender distribution, total cell number and subset yield were not different between patients and healthy donors. Regulatory and stem cell-like memory subsets were isolated from only 8 patients and roughly 8 healthy donors, whereas naive and central memory subsets came from all 30 or so donors. A total of around 100 million sorted cells were examined across all samples, and RNA yield correlated strongly with the number of cells per subset. In the study, TCRB repertoires of sorted circulating CD4+ T cell subsets from recently diagnosed type 1 diabetes patients were compared with those of matched healthy donors. The full study reports these points: At VDJ recombination sites, patients with type 1 diabetes made fewer insertions and deleted more nucleotides, a pattern implying thymic rearrangement abnormalities. Because cDNA was sequenced instead of genomic DNA, activated cells with high expression could be over-represented, although the groups did not differ in activation or CD3 levels. PCR may preferentially amplify shorter templates, but because patient and control samples were amplified and corrected together, any resulting skew would affect both groups equally. Naive, central memory and regulatory TCRB repertoires appeared to be more alike among patients than among healthy donors. Type 1 diabetes patients showed a moderate but significant shortening of TCRB CDR3 length in all four CD4+ subsets. HLA sub-analyses involved small numbers of individuals, so any influence of HLA type on TCRB rearrangement remained unresolved.

The entire isolated RNA was reverse transcribed using the High Capacity cDNA Reverse Transcription Kit, and thus expressed TCRB transcripts were sequenced. Deep immunoSEQ sequencing was performed on naive, central memory and regulatory T cell samples, with an average of roughly 3.3 million total reads per sample. Sorted cells were lysed in RLT buffer and RNA was extracted with DNase-treated RNeasy Micro or Mini kits, depending on cell number. To prevent cross-contamination, each cell subset was processed individually, whereas patient and healthy donor samples were processed jointly. Using the immunoSEQ multiplex PCR, TCRB sequences were amplified from cDNA into 87-bp fragments spanning the CDR3 region. The amplicons were sequenced using the Illumina HiSeq platform. As for the authors' bioinformatics: PCR bias was corrected computationally using synthetic template baselines, and reads within Hamming distance 2 were collapsed, with unmergeable singletons discarded. By aligning reads against IMGT, V, D and J genes, CDR3 length, and insertions or deletions at six rearrangement sites were assigned. Within each subset, clonotype counts were normalized to the number of sorted cells before true diversity and Gini coefficients were calculated with the tcR R package. The overlap coefficient, calculated on TCRB nucleotide sequences, was used to quantify repertoire sharing. Entries here come from immuneACCESS through TCRdb and include only in-frame sequences with V and J called. Some clones fail to appear in such tables; in the studies checked, an unresolved V gene covers under half of the shortfall, and the cause of the remainder is unknown. That table is the source of V, J and clone size, and D and trimming were worked out from the DNA. Across this sample there are roughly 300,000 clones, with 6.5% to 10% seen only once. The biggest ten clones account for 0.44% of the sample.

From each donor, a single peripheral blood sample of approximately 110 mL on average was drawn into heparinised tubes. Naive, central memory, regulatory and stem cell-like memory CD4+ T cells were sorted on a BD FACSAria II using a panel including CD45RO, CCR7, CD25, CD127, CD95 and CD27. A purity above 95% was achieved for all sorted populations. PBMCs were isolated immediately by Lymphoprep density gradient centrifugation and stained directly without culture. So that batch effects would be minimized, each experiment stained and sorted samples in pairs, pairing one healthy donor with one patient. The CDR3 has 14 amino acids, counting the end cysteine and phenylalanine. Kept here is only the CDR3 DNA, which spans 42 bases and is read in frame from base 1. The germline V gene (reference sequence) sets CDR1 to LNHDA and CDR2 to SQIVND. V and J lose 9 bases and 2 bases, and a span of 14 bases separates them.

This clone occurred a few times. This receptor's antigen is unknown. No much larger clone is present one base from it, and per-base qualities are unavailable. The chain is assembled from TRBV19 and TRBJ1-5; no D segment can be confidently identified. Sample: central memory CD4+ T cells from blood. The sequence was obtained from a woman in her late teens or twenties in good health. The sequenced DNA: TGTGCCAGCGGTGGGATCTCCGGCAATCAGCCCCAGCATTTT. Translated, it reads CASGGISGNQPQHF.